These T cell receptor beta chains were read from a single sample in a study of Graves' ophthalmopathy and Graves' hyperthyroidism. A single record per CDR3 protein comes from TCRdb applying MiXCR to the multiplex PCR reads. The sample holds hundreds of thousands of distinct CDR3 sequences, around a fifth seen once. The sample comprised peripheral blood. The receptors were gathered from a woman between 18 and 29 years old with stable Graves' hyperthyroidism. Some clones in this sample may be carry-over from other donors' samples. CDR3s include the opening cysteine and the closing phenylalanine or tryptophan. Each record gives: J gene, V gene, CDR3 protein.

j_call: TRBJ2-2
v_call: TRBV15
cdr3_aa: CATSRVGGFTGELFF

j_call: TRBJ1-5
v_call: TRBV12-3/TRBV12-4
cdr3_aa: CASSRTDSNQPQHF

j_call: TRBJ2-7
v_call: TRBV7-3
cdr3_aa: CASSLTQGYEQYF

j_call: TRBJ1-1
v_call: TRBV28
cdr3_aa: CASSPLGQLNTEAFF

j_call: TRBJ1-1
v_call: TRBV12-3/TRBV12-4
cdr3_aa: CASSLTDRGATEAFF

j_call: TRBJ2-7
v_call: TRBV27
cdr3_aa: CASSPRDRAVLEQYF

j_call: TRBJ2-5
v_call: TRBV7-2
cdr3_aa: CASSLVSGGRTETQYF

j_call: TRBJ2-2
v_call: TRBV2
cdr3_aa: CASSKEGIGTGELFF

j_call: TRBJ2-7
v_call: TRBV20-1
cdr3_aa: CSARSVFDYEQYF

j_call: TRBJ1-2
v_call: TRBV6-1
cdr3_aa: CASSMGTGGLGYTF

j_call: TRBJ2-2
v_call: TRBV2
cdr3_aa: CASRGLAGGNGELFF

j_call: TRBJ1-1
v_call: TRBV19
cdr3_aa: CASSPQGGGEAFF

j_call: TRBJ2-6
v_call: TRBV29-1
cdr3_aa: CSVVDTSGANVLTF

j_call: TRBJ1-5
v_call: TRBV28
cdr3_aa: CASSFGGPQHF

j_call: TRBJ2-7
v_call: TRBV6-2/TRBV6-3
cdr3_aa: CASSYRVYEQYF

j_call: TRBJ2-7
v_call: TRBV28
cdr3_aa: CASSPSGGAPYEQYF

j_call: TRBJ1-2
v_call: TRBV30
cdr3_aa: CAWSGNYGYTF

j_call: TRBJ1-2
v_call: TRBV28
cdr3_aa: CASSPLSTDYGYTF

j_call: TRBJ1-5
v_call: TRBV15
cdr3_aa: CATSRGKEPQHF

j_call: TRBJ2-7
v_call: TRBV6-1
cdr3_aa: CASSRDRSTSYEQYF

j_call: TRBJ1-6
v_call: TRBV6-1
cdr3_aa: CASSPKRLLDSNSPLHF

j_call: TRBJ2-7
v_call: TRBV4-2
cdr3_aa: CASSQNQGASYEQYF

j_call: TRBJ1-5
v_call: TRBV11-2
cdr3_aa: CASSLGSLNQPQHF

j_call: TRBJ1-2
v_call: TRBV5-1
cdr3_aa: CASSLTGQDGYTF

j_call: TRBJ2-7
v_call: TRBV6-1
cdr3_aa: CASRGGPSYEQYF